Listed below are T cell receptor beta chains from one sample, sequenced in a study of lymphopenia after photon versus proton radiotherapy. Profiled with immunoSEQ multiplex PCR; TCRdb holds only in-frame clones, not every one. In the table there are about 25,000 clones, roughly 90% of which are singletons. The starting material was peripheral blood, obtained from a patient treated with photon-based radiotherapy. The receptors come from a man between 50 and 59 years old with gastric cancer. Both conserved end residues are part of each CDR3. Each record gives: clone size, D gene, V gene, J gene, CDR3 protein, CDR3 DNA. D genes are given only for firm matches. Not all rows give a size; the values are once, few, many and, for expanded clones, a class.

.	.	TRBV5-6	TRBJ1-1	CASSVTGWGGRTEAFF	TGTGCCAGCAGCGTCACTGGCTGGGGTGGACGTACTGAAGCTTTCTTT
.	.	TRBV9	TRBJ2-7	CASSGRTNEQYF	TGTGCCAGCAGCGGAAGGACGAACGAGCAGTACTTC
.	.	TRBV5-4	TRBJ1-1	CASSVDKNTEAFF	TGTGCCAGCAGCGTCGATAAGAACACTGAAGCTTTCTTT
once	.	TRBV7-3	TRBJ2-2	CASSATGFGGELFF	TGTGCCAGCAGCGCTACAGGGTTCGGCGGGGAGCTGTTTTTT
.	.	TRBV7-2	TRBJ1-1	CASSSLVEAFF	TGTGCCAGCAGCTCTCTAGTGGAAGCTTTCTTT
.	.	TRBV4-1	TRBJ2-5	CASSQDLPGGAETQYF	TGCGCCAGCAGCCAAGACCTCCCTGGGGGGGCAGAGACCCAGTACTTC
few	.	TRBV5-8	TRBJ2-7	CASRNLYEQYF	TGTGCCAGCAGGAACCTCTACGAGCAGTACTTC
once	.	TRBV7-2	TRBJ2-7	CASSQAGDADEQYF	TGCGCCAGCAGCCAAGCTGGGGACGCTGACGAGCAGTACTTC
.	.	TRBV7-6	TRBJ1-4	CASSLAGDEKLFF	TGTGCCAGCAGCTTAGCAGGGGATGAAAAACTGTTTTTT
once	.	TRBV30	TRBJ2-7	CAWSDRAPYEQYF	TGTGCCTGGAGTGACAGGGCCCCCTACGAGCAGTACTTC
.	.	TRBV11-2	TRBJ1-5	CASSSQVSGQPQHF	TGTGCCAGCAGCTCCCAGGTCTCGGGGCAGCCCCAGCATTTT
.	.	TRBV14	TRBJ2-1	CASSQEKGYNEQFF	TGTGCCAGCAGCCAAGAGAAGGGATACAATGAGCAGTTCTTC
.	.	TRBV7-9	TRBJ1-6	CASSLVQGRYSPLHF	TGTGCCAGCAGCCTGGTTCAGGGTCGATATTCACCCCTCCACTTT